Sequencing of this TCR beta chain was carried out in a study of CD8 T cells in ankylosing spondylitis. Overall study findings and caveats: Within matched ankylosing spondylitis synovial fluid, disease-linked clones were reportedly significantly enriched. Within ankylosing spondylitis blood, a TCR beta motif made up of seven or eight highly homologous variants appeared to be characteristic.

TCRdb analysed the 5' RACE reads with MiXCR anew, one entry per CDR3 protein. The sample lists around 770,000 distinct CDR3 sequences; about 10% were seen once. As to this clonotype: Its antigen is not identified.

This TCR came from a male donor with ankylosing spondylitis. Sequenced material: blood, either unsorted or a sorted T cell fraction (not recorded which).

This CDR3 reads CASSGTRGYEQFF. The CDR3, as DNA: TGTGCCAGCAGTGGGACTAGGGGATATGAGCAGTTCTTC. This chain connects TRBV2 to TRBJ2-1, with TRBD2 identical over 7 bases. V lost 4 bases, J lost 8 bases, and 5 bases stayed unmatched. Germline V lookup: CDR1 SNHLY, CDR2 FYNNEI. The length of the CDR3 is 13 residues. Full variable domain (outside the CDR3, taken from reference TRBV2 and TRBJ2-1): EPEVTQTPSHQVTQMGQEVILRCVPISNHLYFYWYRQILGQKVEFLVSFYNNEISEKSEIFDDQFSVERPDGSNFTLKIRSTKLEDSAMYFCASSGTRGYEQFFGPGTRLTVL.